This T cell receptor beta chain was identified in a study of identical twins. TCRdb itself ran the 5' RACE reads through MiXCR, one entry per CDR3 protein. Of fewer than 500,000 distinct CDR3 sequences detected, 13% to 15% appear once; the ten largest clones hold approximately 0.98%. This clonotype was observed a handful of times. This sample also belongs to another study, concerning yellow fever vaccine responses in identical twins.

This receptor was obtained from a woman under 30 in good health. The sample taken for sequencing was CD4+ T cells sorted from blood.

CDR3 sequence (DNA): TGTGCCAGCAGTTTCTGGGGAACTAGCGGGGGGTGGGATACGCAGTATTTT. Translating it yields CASSFWGTSGGWDTQYF. This sequence joins TRBV12-3 or TRBV12-4 and TRBJ2-3; 12 positions agree with TRBD2. The trim removed 3 bases at V and 6 bases at J, leaving 10 bases unmatched. The CDR3 covers 17 residues.